This TCR beta chain was captured by sequencing in a study of cytomegalovirus exposure and HLA in healthy donors. Germline CDR1 and CDR2: SGHTA and FQGNSA. This CDR3 is 13 amino acids long. The trim removed 5 bases at V and 2 bases at J, leaving 3 bases unmatched. Comment on this clone: Antigen: not known.

Study-level findings and limits: Certain indistinguishable V segments, among them TRBV6-2 and TRBV6-3, were excluded. Cytomegalovirus status, reportedly, was diagnosed with high specificity and sensitivity by the classifier. Most of the TCR beta V segments (in an earlier analysis) were productive either about 87% or about 30% of the time. Researchers counted approximately 160 TCR beta chains as cytomegalovirus-associated.

PCR was performed using 60 Vbeta and 13 Jbeta primers. Clones were read by immunoSEQ multiplex PCR, and TCRdb kept only the in-frame ones, dropping some. The table shows approximately 110,000 clones, with approximately 70% occurring only once. The TCR comes from a man aged 30 to 45 in good health and CMV-seronegative. The chain recombines TRBV7-2 with TRBJ2-7; 7 bases line up with TRBD1. Specimen: PBMCs. The CDR3 sequence is CASSRTGPYEQYF. The DNA for the CDR3 is TGTGCCAGCAGCCGGACAGGCCCCTACGAGCAGTACTTC.